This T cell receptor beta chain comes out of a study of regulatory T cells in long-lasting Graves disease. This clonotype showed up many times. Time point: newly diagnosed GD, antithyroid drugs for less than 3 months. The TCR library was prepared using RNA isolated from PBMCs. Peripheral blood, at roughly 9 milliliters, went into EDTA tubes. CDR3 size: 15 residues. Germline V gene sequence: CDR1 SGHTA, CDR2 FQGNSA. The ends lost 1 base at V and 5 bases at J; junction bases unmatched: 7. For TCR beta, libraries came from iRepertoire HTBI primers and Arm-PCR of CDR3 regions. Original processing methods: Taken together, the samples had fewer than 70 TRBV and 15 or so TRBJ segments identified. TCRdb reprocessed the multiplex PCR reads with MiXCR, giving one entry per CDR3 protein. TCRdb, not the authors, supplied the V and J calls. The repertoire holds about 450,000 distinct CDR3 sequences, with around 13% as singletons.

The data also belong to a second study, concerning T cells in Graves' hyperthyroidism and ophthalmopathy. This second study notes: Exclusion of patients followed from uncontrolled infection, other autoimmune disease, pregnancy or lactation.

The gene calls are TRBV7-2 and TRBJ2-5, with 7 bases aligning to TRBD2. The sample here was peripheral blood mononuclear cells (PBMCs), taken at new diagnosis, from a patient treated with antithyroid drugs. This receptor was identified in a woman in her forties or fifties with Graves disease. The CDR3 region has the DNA TGTGCCAGCAGCTTAGGGGCGGGAGAAGGGGAGACCCAGTACTTC. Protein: CASSLGAGEGETQYF.